This entry lists 27 T cell receptor beta chains sequenced from one sample in a study of blood T cell repertoires in COVID-19. TCRdb's table, derived via immunoSEQ multiplex PCR, lists solely in-frame clones and lacks some. The sample includes 250,000 to 350,000 clones, roughly 90% seen only once; the top ten take about an eighth. Sequencing was performed on peripheral blood. These receptors originate from a woman in her sixties or seventies with acute or convalescent COVID-19.

The chain uses TRBV27 and TRBJ1-2; D is undetermined. The CDR3 has 13 amino acids. CDR1 is MNHEY and CDR2 is SMNVEV in the germline V gene (reference sequence). The ends were cut back, 2 bases at V and 3 bases at J, with 7 bases in the middle. This chain's CDR3 is CASSLGRDYGYTF. The DNA of the CDR3 is TGTGCCAGCAGTTTAGGGAGGGACTATGGCTACACCTTC.

The chain recombines TRBV5-4 with TRBJ2-5; D is possibly TRBD1 (6 bases). Trimming took off 4 bases at V and 1 base at J, with 11 bases between the two ends. The length of the CDR3 is 14 residues. CDR1 and CDR2 from the germline V gene are SGHNT and YYREEE (reference sequence). This CDR3 is CASSPGQFQETQYF. In DNA, the CDR3 is TGTGCCAGCAGCCCAGGACAGTTCCAAGAGACCCAGTACTTC.

This chain joins TRBV5-6 and TRBJ1-1; D is possibly TRBD1 (6 bases). CDR3 size: 14 residues. Trimming stripped 0 bases from V and 4 bases from J, with 10 bases between. Germline CDR1 is SGHDT and CDR2 is YYEEEE. CDR3 in DNA: TGTGCCAGCAGCTTGGGGCAGGGGACCACTGAAGCTTTCTTT. Translation gives CASSLGQGTTEAFF. Supplemented by reference TRBV5-6 and TRBJ1-1, the full variable domain reads DAGVTQSPTHLIKTRGQQVTLRCSPKSGHDTVSWYQQALGQGPQFIFQYYEEEERQRGNFPDRFSGHQFPNYSSELNVNALLLGDSALYLCASSLGQGTTEAFFGQGTRLTVV.

In DNA, the CDR3 is TGTGCCAGCAGTTTCCAGGCTTTTGAAGCTTTCTTT. Amino acid sequence: CASSFQAFEAFF. The chain couples TRBV28 to TRBJ1-1; D is unclear. The CDR3 has 12 residues. Between the trimmed V and J ends, which lost 3 bases and 7 bases, there was a span of 9 bases. Germline CDR1 reads MDHEN; CDR2 reads SYDVKM.

The genes are TRBV6-5 and TRBJ2-7; possibly TRBD1 for D (5 bases). The V gene's germline CDR1 is MNHEY and CDR2 SVGAGI. The CDR3 loop spans 15 amino acids. V lost 6 bases and J lost 3, with 18 bases in between. The CDR3 region is CASSSYRNTNYEQYF. Here the CDR3 DNA reads TGTGCCAGCAGCTCCTACAGGAATACTAACTACGAGCAGTACTTC.

CDR3 loop: CASSLVSAGGRSPLHF. The CDR3 DNA follows: TGTGCCAGCAGCTTAGTCTCTGCAGGGGGCAGGTCACCCCTCCACTTT. The V call is TRBV7-9, the J call TRBJ1-6; TRBD1 matches 8 bases. From germline, CDR1 is SEHNR and CDR2 FQNEAQ (reference sequence). The CDR3 contains 16 residues. Losses at the gene ends were 1 base for V and 10 bases for J; bases not matched to a gene: 9.

J is TRBJ2-1 and V is TRBV4-3; D is ambiguous. Looked up from germline, CDR1 is LGHNA and CDR2 is YSLEER. CDR3 size: 12 residues. Trimming removed 0 bases at V and 9 bases at J, with 6 bases between. CDR3 in DNA: TGCGCCAGCAGCCAAGAAAGAGGTGAGCAGTTCTTC. Translating gives CASSQERGEQFF.

The chain has TRBV4-2 and TRBJ1-1; TRBD1 might be the D (5 bases). The germline CDR1 and CDR2 sequences are LGHNA and YNFKEQ. Trimming left V 0 bases short and J 4 bases short, with 12 bases between. The length of the CDR3 is 15 residues. DNA of the CDR3: TGTGCCAGCAGCCAAGATCCGGGGGTGGGCACTGAAGCTTTCTTT. It encodes CASSQDPGVGTEAFF.

This chain connects TRBV9 to TRBJ2-1, with 8 bases identical to TRBD2. The CDR3 extends over 16 amino acids. Germline CDR1 reads SGDLS; CDR2 reads YYNGEE. V trimming: 1 base; J trimming: 7 bases; junction bases outside the gene matches: 10. The CDR3 reads CASSVLAGRAGNEQFF. The CDR3, as DNA: TGTGCCAGCAGCGTATTAGCCGGGAGGGCCGGGAATGAGCAGTTCTTC.

The chain joins TRBV19 to TRBJ2-3; D is possibly TRBD1 (5 bases). Germline CDR1 and CDR2: LNHDA and SQIVND (reference sequence). V dropped 5 bases and J dropped 5 bases, with 8 bases sitting between them. The CDR3 loop spans 12 amino acids. CDR3 sequence (DNA): TGTGCCAGTAGTTCCCAGGGAGATACGCAGTATTTT. Encoded protein: CASSSQGDTQYF.

This clone has just one count. The V call is TRBV18, the J call TRBJ1-2; D is undetermined. Looked up from germline, CDR1 is KGHSH and CDR2 is LQKENI. V was shortened by 3 bases and J by 3 bases, with 11 bases between the two germline ends. The CDR3 is 14 residues long. In nucleotides, the CDR3 is TGTGCCAGCTCACCCGTTGAACGAGACTATGGCTACACCTTC. As protein: CASSPVERDYGYTF.

The rearrangement links TRBV19 to TRBJ2-1, with 11 nucleotides matching TRBD2. The germline gives CDR1 LNHDA, CDR2 SQIVND (reference sequence). J was trimmed by 9 bases and V by 3 bases; bases with no gene match: 7. The CDR3 consists of 15 residues. CDR3 coding DNA: TGTGCCAGTAGTATCCTAGCGGGAGGCAGCGGTGAGCAGTTCTTC. This encodes CASSILAGGSGEQFF.

This sequence joins TRBV28 and TRBJ2-5, with a tentative D call TRBD2 (7 bases). V was cut by 6 bases and J by 2 bases, with 13 bases left in between. The CDR3 spans 14 residues. Per the germline V gene, CDR1 is MDHEN and CDR2 is SYDVKM. The CDR3 coding sequence is TGTGCCAGCAGGGGGGGGGCAGTACAAGAGACCCAGTACTTC. Translated, it gives CASRGGAVQETQYF.

This clone appeared a single time. The CDR3 spells CASSITGGADGYTF. CDR3 DNA sequence: TGTGCCAGCAGCATTACAGGGGGCGCAGATGGCTACACCTTC. The V gene is TRBV7-3, the J gene TRBJ1-2; TRBD1 matches at 9 bases. From germline, CDR1 is SGHTA and CDR2 FQGTGA. Trimming took 5 bases from V and 6 from J; bases not matched to a gene: 7. This CDR3 contains 14 residues.

This clone was observed a single time. The chain employs TRBV7-2 and TRBJ2-7; 8 positions agree with TRBD1. V dropped 3 bases and J dropped 3; count of bases not matched to a gene: 7. The CDR3 runs 15 residues. CDR1 and CDR2 from the germline V gene are SGHTA and FQGNSA. The CDR3 reads CASSLERTGIYEQYF. DNA of the CDR3: TGTGCCAGCAGCTTGGAGCGGACAGGGATCTACGAGCAGTACTTC.

The chain is built from TRBV10-3 and TRBJ1-1, with D hard to call. V gave up 7 bases and J gave up 12 bases, with 18 bases separating them. This CDR3 has 12 residues. Germline values: CDR1 ENHRY, CDR2 SYGVKD. The CDR3 spells CAITSGMGLTFF. Here the CDR3 DNA reads TGTGCCATCACTTCCGGGATGGGGTTAACTTTCTTT.

The rearrangement joins TRBV7-2 to TRBJ1-5, with 8 bases fitting TRBD1. The CDR3 is 19 residues long. The germline gives CDR1 SGHTA, CDR2 FQGNSA. Trimming removed 4 bases from V and 3 bases from J; junction bases left unmatched: 17. CDR3: CASSSRQGNVFEPNQPQHF. Here the CDR3 DNA reads TGTGCCAGCAGCTCTAGACAGGGGAACGTCTTCGAACCCAATCAGCCCCAGCATTTT. Using reference TRBV7-2 and TRBJ1-5 for the parts outside the CDR3, the full variable domain is GAGVSQSPSNKVTEKGKDVELRCDPISGHTALYWYRQSLGQGLEFLIYFQGNSAPDKSGLPSDRFSAERTGGSVSTLTIQRTQQEDSAVYLCASSSRQGNVFEPNQPQHFGDGTRLSIL.

CDR3: CASRAGTYEQYF. In DNA form, the CDR3 reads TGTGCCAGCAGGGCCGGGACCTACGAGCAGTACTTC. The chain uses TRBV2 and TRBJ2-7; D might be TRBD2 (5 bases). Germline V gene data show CDR1 as SNHLY and CDR2 as FYNNEI. The V end was cut by 6 bases, the J end by 2 bases, with 8 bases between. There are 12 residues in the CDR3.

This chain links TRBV18 with TRBJ1-4; D is perhaps TRBD1 (5 bases). This CDR3 region has 19 residues. Germline V gene lookup returns CDR1 KGHSH and CDR2 LQKENI. Trimming left V 4 bases short and J 6 bases short, with 27 bases between. The CDR3 protein is CASSRYLYRDPKRDEKLFF. CDR3 bases: TGTGCCAGCTCACGTTACCTTTACCGGGACCCCAAGCGGGATGAAAAACTGTTTTTT.

This clone was counted only a few times. The V gene is TRBV5-1, the J gene TRBJ2-7, with TRBD1 matching 8 bases. Per the germline V gene, CDR1 is SGHRS and CDR2 is YFSETQ. V lost 2 bases and J lost 5; bases outside the gene matches: 6. The CDR3 totals 14 residues. The chain's CDR3 is CASSFGQGRNEQYF. The CDR3 DNA follows: TGCGCCAGCAGCTTTGGACAGGGAAGGAACGAGCAGTACTTC.

The chain uses TRBV28 and TRBJ2-7; 9 bases map to TRBD1. The germline V gene has CDR1 MDHEN and CDR2 SYDVKM. This CDR3 is 13 amino acids long. V lost 5 bases and J lost 7; bases outside the gene matches: 6. The CDR3 is CASSPYRGREQYF. The CDR3 DNA sequence: TGTGCCAGCAGTCCCTACAGGGGGCGAGAGCAGTACTTC.

V and J are TRBV28 and TRBJ1-3; 11 bases fit TRBD1. This CDR3 is 17 amino acids long. Trimming cost V 6 bases and J 4 bases; bases outside gene matches: 11. Germline CDR1 reads MDHEN; CDR2 reads SYDVKM. The DNA for the CDR3 is TGTGCCAGCAGGCAGGGACAGGGGGGGGCGGCGGGAAACACCATATATTTT. This encodes CASRQGQGGAAGNTIYF.

This rearrangement joins TRBV5-4 to TRBJ2-2; 11 positions agree with TRBD2. The trim removed 4 bases at V and 5 bases at J, leaving 7 bases unmatched. Germline V CDR1 and CDR2: SGHNT, YYREEE (reference sequence). The CDR3 spans 16 residues. CDR3 DNA: TGTGCCAGCAGCCGCGGACTAGCGGGTATTACCGGGGAGCTGTTTTTT. Protein product: CASSRGLAGITGELFF.

This clone occurred once. Its ends do not fully match the called genes, so a read error is possible. The CDR3 reads CASSLGTPSSGNTIYF. CDR3 DNA sequence: TGTGCCAGCAGCTTAGGGACTCCTAGCTCTGGAAACACTATATATTTT. The gene calls are TRBV7-2 and TRBJ1-3; no clear D. Germline CDR1 is SGHTA and CDR2 is FQGNSA. This CDR3 has 16 amino acids.

This CDR3 is CATRTGGTDYGYTF. The CDR3 nucleotides are TGCGCCACCAGGACAGGGGGTACGGACTATGGCTACACCTTC. The rearrangement links TRBV5-1 to TRBJ1-2; 10 bases map to TRBD1. The V gene end was trimmed by 9 bases and the J gene end by 3 bases; junction bases not matched to a gene: 8. CDR1 and CDR2 (germline): SGHRS, YFSETQ. The CDR3 extends over 14 amino acids.

The V and J genes are TRBV2 and TRBJ2-3; 14 positions match TRBD2. Germline CDR1 SNHLY, CDR2 FYNNEI. The CDR3 loop spans 18 amino acids. V gave up 0 bases and J gave up 6 bases; unmatched junction bases: 8. CDR3 sequence: CASSEAAVGLAGVDTQYF. As DNA, the CDR3 is TGTGCCAGCAGTGAAGCAGCTGTGGGACTAGCGGGAGTGGATACGCAGTATTTT.

The genes are TRBV5-5 and TRBJ1-1; D is perhaps TRBD1 (6 bases). The CDR3 spans 12 residues. Germline V gene lookup returns CDR1 SGHKS and CDR2 YYEKEE (reference sequence). Trimming took off 4 bases at V and 9 bases at J, with 13 bases between the two ends. CDR3: CASSLTDSKAFF. The CDR3, as DNA: TGTGCCAGCAGCCTCACGGACAGTAAAGCTTTCTTT.